These T cell receptor beta chains were read from a single sample in a study of blood T cell repertoires in COVID-19. Using immunoSEQ multiplex PCR, the repertoire was profiled, and TCRdb retains in-frame clones only, with some absent. Among over 150,000 clones listed, roughly nine tenths were seen once. The sample consisted of peripheral blood. The receptors derive from a man between 65 and 79 years old with active or convalescent COVID-19. CDR3s include the opening cysteine and the closing phenylalanine or tryptophan. Fields, in order: clone size, D gene, V gene, J gene, CDR3 protein, CDR3 DNA. The D gene is left open where the match is weak. Only part of the rows carry a size: once, few, many, or a class if the clone is expanded.

size: .
D: TRBD2
V: TRBV3-1/TRBV3-2
J: TRBJ2-1
CDR3: CASSQSGARRDEQFF
DNA: TGTGCCAGCAGCCAGAGCGGGGCCCGTCGGGATGAGCAGTTCTTC

size: many
D: .
V: TRBV28
J: TRBJ1-1
CDR3: CASSFFGRGHMNTEAFF
DNA: TGTGCCAGCAGTTTTTTTGGGAGAGGGCACATGAACACTGAAGCTTTCTTT

size: .
D: TRBD1
V: TRBV3-1/TRBV3-2
J: TRBJ1-2
CDR3: CASSLGQSYGYTF
DNA: TGTGCCAGCAGCCTGGGACAGAGCTATGGCTACACCTTC

size: .
D: TRBD2
V: TRBV5-1
J: TRBJ2-1
CDR3: CASSFSSGRSNEQFF
DNA: TGCGCCAGCAGCTTTTCTAGCGGGAGGTCGAATGAGCAGTTCTTC

size: few
D: .
V: TRBV15
J: TRBJ2-7
CDR3: CATSRDRASYEQYF
DNA: TGTGCCACCAGCAGAGACAGGGCCTCCTACGAGCAGTACTTC

size: .
D: .
V: TRBV2
J: TRBJ1-2
CDR3: CASRVLQGPGGYTF
DNA: TGTGCCAGCAGAGTTCTTCAGGGGCCGGGCGGCTACACCTTC

size: few
D: TRBD2
V: TRBV6-4
J: TRBJ2-5
CDR3: CASSDSPSGGRTETQYF
DNA: TGTGCCAGCAGTGACTCCCCCAGTGGCGGGAGGACGGAGACCCAGTACTTC

size: .
D: .
V: TRBV4-3
J: TRBJ2-3
CDR3: CASSQDRVADFQYF
DNA: TGCGCCAGCAGCCAAGATCGAGTAGCGGACTTTCAGTATTTT

size: .
D: .
V: TRBV4-3
J: TRBJ1-1
CDR3: CASSQDRGYFSEAFF
DNA: TGCGCCAGCAGCCAAGATAGGGGCTATTTTTCTGAAGCTTTCTTT

size: few
D: .
V: TRBV19
J: TRBJ1-2
CDR3: CASSIVGTYYGYTF
DNA: TGTGCCAGTAGTATAGTTGGCACCTACTATGGCTACACCTTC

size: .
D: .
V: TRBV19
J: TRBJ1-4
CDR3: CASKRTHNEKLFF
DNA: TGTGCCAGTAAGAGGACACATAATGAAAAACTGTTTTTT

size: .
D: .
V: TRBV14
J: TRBJ2-3
CDR3: CASSQAWGPYFRDTDTQYF
DNA: TGTGCCAGCAGCCAAGCATGGGGCCCATATTTTAGGGACACAGATACGCAGTATTTT

size: .
D: .
V: TRBV6-2/TRBV6-3
J: TRBJ1-1
CDR3: CASSPMSGGSMNTEAFF
DNA: TGTGCCAGCAGTCCAATGTCTGGGGGCTCCATGAACACTGAAGCTTTCTTT

size: .
D: TRBD2
V: TRBV9
J: TRBJ2-7
CDR3: CASSARAGTSGIHEQYF
DNA: TGTGCCAGCAGCGCACGAGCCGGGACTAGCGGGATACACGAGCAGTACTTC

size: .
D: .
V: TRBV7-8
J: TRBJ1-5
CDR3: CASSTDILSNQPQHF
DNA: TGTGCCAGCAGTACGGACATCCTTAGCAATCAGCCCCAGCATTTT

size: .
D: .
V: TRBV7-2
J: TRBJ2-2
CDR3: CASSYGRNGELFF
DNA: TGTGCCAGCAGCTACGGGAGAAACGGGGAGCTGTTTTTT

size: .
D: TRBD2
V: TRBV27
J: TRBJ2-3
CDR3: CASSLSSGSTDTQYF
DNA: TGTGCCAGCAGTTTATCCAGCGGGAGTACAGATACGCAGTATTTT

size: .
D: .
V: TRBV28
J: TRBJ1-4
CDR3: CASSSPPGGGGTEKLFF
DNA: TGTGCCAGCAGTTCCCCGCCCGGGGGAGGGGGGACTGAAAAACTGTTTTTT

size: .
D: .
V: TRBV18
J: TRBJ1-1
CDR3: CASSLQTMGSPNTEAFF
DNA: TGTGCCAGCTCACTACAGACGATGGGCAGCCCGAACACTGAAGCTTTCTTT

size: once
D: TRBD1
V: TRBV6-2/TRBV6-3
J: TRBJ1-3
CDR3: CASSSGQLYSGNTIYF
DNA: TGTGCCAGCAGTTCGGGACAGCTTTACTCTGGAAACACCATATATTTT

size: .
D: .
V: TRBV28
J: TRBJ2-6
CDR3: CASSPRLGVPGANVLTF
DNA: TGTGCCAGCAGTCCCCGACTGGGAGTTCCTGGGGCCAACGTCCTGACTTTC

size: .
D: .
V: TRBV30
J: TRBJ2-1
CDR3: CAWIRGLGSYNEQFF
DNA: TGTGCCTGGATAAGGGGGTTAGGGTCCTACAATGAGCAGTTCTTC

size: .
D: TRBD2
V: TRBV11-3
J: TRBJ2-1
CDR3: CASSLGLAGGVEQFF
DNA: TGTGCCAGCAGCTTGGGACTAGCGGGGGGAGTTGAGCAGTTCTTC

size: .
D: .
V: TRBV4-3
J: TRBJ1-4
CDR3: CASSPRQAFNEKLFF
DNA: TGCGCCAGCAGCCCACGACAGGCCTTTAATGAAAAACTGTTTTTT

size: .
D: TRBD1
V: TRBV10-2
J: TRBJ2-6
CDR3: CASRSSGQGILSGANVLTF
DNA: TGCGCCAGCAGATCCTCAGGACAGGGGATCCTCTCTGGGGCCAACGTCCTGACTTTC

size: .
D: TRBD1
V: TRBV28
J: TRBJ1-6
CDR3: CASSFGDRSHSPLHF
DNA: TGTGCCAGCAGTTTCGGGGACAGGAGTCATTCACCCCTCCACTTT

size: .
D: .
V: TRBV10-1
J: TRBJ2-1
CDR3: CASASDPYNEQFF
DNA: TGCGCCAGCGCTAGCGATCCCTACAATGAGCAGTTCTTC

size: .
D: TRBD2
V: TRBV7-9
J: TRBJ2-1
CDR3: CASSLSLAGAVNEQFF
DNA: TGTGCCAGCAGCTTATCGCTAGCGGGAGCAGTAAATGAGCAGTTCTTC

size: few
D: TRBD1
V: TRBV5-1
J: TRBJ2-7
CDR3: CASSLAGTGASYEQYF
DNA: TGCGCCAGCAGCTTGGCCGGGACAGGGGCATCCTACGAGCAGTACTTC

size: .
D: .
V: TRBV3-1/TRBV3-2
J: TRBJ1-1
CDR3: CASSLRGTNTEAFF
DNA: TGTGCCAGCAGCCTCCGGGGAACTAACACTGAAGCTTTCTTT

size: .
D: .
V: TRBV11-2
J: TRBJ2-7
CDR3: CASSPDSLRRKQYF
DNA: TGTGCCAGCAGCCCCGACAGTCTACGTCGCAAGCAGTACTTC

size: .
D: TRBD1
V: TRBV12-3/TRBV12-4
J: TRBJ2-5
CDR3: CASSRDRVETQYF
DNA: TGTGCCAGCAGTAGGGACAGGGTTGAGACCCAGTACTTC

size: .
D: TRBD2
V: TRBV9
J: TRBJ2-3
CDR3: CASSAADRVLAGVADTQYF
DNA: TGTGCCAGCAGCGCAGCCGACCGTGTACTAGCGGGAGTGGCAGATACGCAGTATTTT

size: few
D: .
V: TRBV7-2
J: TRBJ1-5
CDR3: CASSLATVYQPQHF
DNA: TGTGCCAGCAGCTTAGCGACAGTTTATCAGCCCCAGCATTTT

size: .
D: TRBD2
V: TRBV9
J: TRBJ2-3
CDR3: CASSVGGLGSSSTDTQYF
DNA: TGTGCCAGCAGCGTAGGGGGACTAGGCTCCTCTAGCACAGATACGCAGTATTTT

size: .
D: .
V: TRBV4-1
J: TRBJ1-2
CDR3: CASSQSPRQSNYGYTF
DNA: TGCGCCAGCAGCCAGAGTCCGAGACAATCTAACTATGGCTACACCTTC

size: .
D: .
V: TRBV6-5
J: TRBJ2-5
CDR3: CASSPDYLKETQYF
DNA: TGTGCCAGCAGTCCCGACTATTTAAAAGAGACCCAGTACTTC

size: .
D: TRBD1
V: TRBV18
J: TRBJ2-5
CDR3: CASSLKQGATQETQYF
DNA: TGTGCCAGCTCACTTAAACAGGGGGCCACCCAAGAGACCCAGTACTTC

size: once
D: .
V: TRBV2
J: TRBJ1-3
CDR3: CASNRLTGSGNTIYF
DNA: TGTGCCAGCAATCGCCTGACAGGCTCTGGAAACACCATATATTTT

size: .
D: TRBD1
V: TRBV4-3
J: TRBJ1-4
CDR3: CASSPGQGTLSEKLFF
DNA: TGCGCCAGCAGCCCCGGACAGGGGACGTTGTCTGAAAAACTGTTTTTT

size: .
D: .
V: TRBV9
J: TRBJ2-2
CDR3: CASSDRDTSRTGELFF
DNA: TGTGCCAGCAGCGACCGGGACACCTCTCGCACCGGGGAGCTGTTTTTT